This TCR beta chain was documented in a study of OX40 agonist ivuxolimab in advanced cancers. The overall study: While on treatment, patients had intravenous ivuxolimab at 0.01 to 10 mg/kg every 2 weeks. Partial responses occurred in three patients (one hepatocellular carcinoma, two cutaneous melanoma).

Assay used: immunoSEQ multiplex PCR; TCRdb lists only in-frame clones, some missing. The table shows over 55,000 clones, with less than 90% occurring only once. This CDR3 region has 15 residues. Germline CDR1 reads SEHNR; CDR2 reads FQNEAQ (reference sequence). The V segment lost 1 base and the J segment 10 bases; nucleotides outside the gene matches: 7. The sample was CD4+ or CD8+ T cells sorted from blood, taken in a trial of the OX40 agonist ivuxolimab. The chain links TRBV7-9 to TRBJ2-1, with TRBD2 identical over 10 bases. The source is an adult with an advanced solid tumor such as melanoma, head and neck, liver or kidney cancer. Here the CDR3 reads CASSLGAGGPREQFF. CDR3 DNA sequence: TGTGCCAGCAGCTTAGGAGCGGGGGGGCCGCGGGAGCAGTTCTTC.